This TCR beta chain was sequenced for a study of response to subunit inactivated influenza vaccine. Study-wide points: The authors suggested that every seasonal influenza vaccination recruits few new T cells.

TCRdb re-called the RT-PCR reads through MiXCR, storing one row per CDR3 protein. The sample contains around 850,000 distinct CDR3 sequences, approximately 18% of which appear only once. A note on this clonotype: The antigen is undetermined.

The sequence was collected from a man aged 45-65 years who received an inactivated influenza vaccine. Source: PBMCs from blood, taken 4 to 6 days after vaccination.

CDR3 bases: TGTGCCAGCAGCTTAGGTGCGGGACTACTCATCGAGCAGTACTTC. As protein: CASSLGAGLLIEQYF. The genes are TRBV7-9 and TRBJ2-7; 7 bases align to TRBD2. Germline V CDR1 and CDR2: SEHNR, FQNEAQ (reference sequence). The CDR3 is 15 residues long. The V segment lost 1 base and the J segment 6 bases; nucleotides outside the gene matches: 9.